The clone carrying this TCR beta chain was detected only once. No antigen is known for it. The sample belongs to a study of identifying expanded T cells in peripheral blood. General study findings and limits: Across healthy donors, higher total template counts meant significantly greater roughly 2-week count variance. Differentially abundant clones: about 1.2 between replicates, about 17 at 2 to 3 weeks, less than 20 at four.

Some clones are missing from TCRdb's copy, which holds only in-frame ones; the method was immunoSEQ multiplex PCR. The profile shows roughly 96,000 clones, roughly 88% of them singletons. During the collection period, no donor immune events like infections were recorded. The TCR originated in a person aged 18 to 75 in good health. The material sequenced was blood.

CDR3 sequence (DNA): TGTGCCAGCAGTGATCAGGGGACGAACACCGGGGAGCTGTTTTTT. Translated, it gives CASSDQGTNTGELFF. This chain uses TRBV2 with TRBJ2-2, with D maybe TRBD1 (6 bases). The CDR3 sequence is 15 residues long. Trimming removed 3 bases from V and 0 bases from J, with 8 bases in between. Germline V gene lookup returns CDR1 SNHLY and CDR2 FYNNEI.